This TCR beta chain emerged from a study of T cells after yellow fever vaccination. Study at large: In the case of low-cell-number fractions, SMART-Seq v4 Ultra Low Input was used for preparation.

The germline gives CDR1 SGHAT, CDR2 FQNNGV. This CDR3 is 13 amino acids long. Trimming shortened V by 1 base and J by 7 bases, and 10 bases separated the two germline ends. Study-wide results and limits: Booster sampling recovered most clones from primary vaccination (roughly 97% CD4, just over 85% CD8).

TCRdb re-derived calls from the 5' RACE reads in MiXCR, one entry per CDR3 protein. The sample lists a few hundred thousand distinct CDR3 sequences; 12% were seen once. This clonotype was detected a few times. Its antigen is as yet unknown. V gene TRBV11-2 combines with J gene TRBJ1-1; D not resolved. The specimen comprised CD4+ T cells sorted from PBMCs, sampled 15 days after the yellow fever booster vaccination. The receptor was isolated from a man aged 18 to 29 who received the YFV17D yellow fever vaccine. The CDR3 DNA follows: TGTGCCAGCAGCTTAGGCCTCAGGAGTGAAGCTTTCTTT. Its protein product is CASSLGLRSEAFF.